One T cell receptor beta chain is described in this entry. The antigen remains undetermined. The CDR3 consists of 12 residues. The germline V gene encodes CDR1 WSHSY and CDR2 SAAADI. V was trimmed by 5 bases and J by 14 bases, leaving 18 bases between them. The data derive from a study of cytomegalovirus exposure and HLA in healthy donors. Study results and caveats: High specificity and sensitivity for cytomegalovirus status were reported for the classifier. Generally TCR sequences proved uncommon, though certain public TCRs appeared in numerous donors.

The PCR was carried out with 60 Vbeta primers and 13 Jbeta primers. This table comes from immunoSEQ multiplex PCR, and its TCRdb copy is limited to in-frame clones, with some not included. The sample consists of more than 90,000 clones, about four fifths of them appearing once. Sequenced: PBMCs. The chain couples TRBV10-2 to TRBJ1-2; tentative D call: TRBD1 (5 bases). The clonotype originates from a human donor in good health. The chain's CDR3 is CASSTDPWAGTF. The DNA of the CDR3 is TGCGCCAGCAGTACAGACCCCTGGGCAGGGACCTTC.